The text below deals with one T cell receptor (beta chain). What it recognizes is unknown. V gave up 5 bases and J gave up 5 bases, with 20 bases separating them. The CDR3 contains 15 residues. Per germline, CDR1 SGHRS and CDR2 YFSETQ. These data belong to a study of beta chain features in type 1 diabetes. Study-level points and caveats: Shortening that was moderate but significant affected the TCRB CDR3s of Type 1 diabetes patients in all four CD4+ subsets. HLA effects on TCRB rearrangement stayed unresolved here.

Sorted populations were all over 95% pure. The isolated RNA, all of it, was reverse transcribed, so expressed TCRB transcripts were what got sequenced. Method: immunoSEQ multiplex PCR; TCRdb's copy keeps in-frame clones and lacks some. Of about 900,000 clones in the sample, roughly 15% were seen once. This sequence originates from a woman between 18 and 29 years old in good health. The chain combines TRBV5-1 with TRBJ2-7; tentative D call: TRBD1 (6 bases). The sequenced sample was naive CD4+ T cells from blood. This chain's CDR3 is CASRYSSTGLDEQYF. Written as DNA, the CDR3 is TGCGCCAGCAGATATTCGAGTACAGGGCTAGACGAGCAGTACTTC. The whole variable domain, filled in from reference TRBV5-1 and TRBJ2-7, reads KAGVTQTPRYLIKTRGQQVTLSCSPISGHRSVSWYQQTPGQGLQFLFEYFSETQRNKGNFPGRFSGRQFSNSRSEMNVSTLELGDSALYLCASRYSSTGLDEQYFGPGTRLTVT.